A single sample is the source of the 30 T cell receptor beta chains below, sequenced in a study of T cells after yellow fever vaccination. In TCRdb, the 5' RACE reads were re-called with MiXCR into one record per CDR3 protein. Altogether roughly 240,000 distinct CDR3 sequences are present, roughly 6.3% being singletons, with the ten largest covering 0.85% to 1.2%. The specimen comprised CD4+ T cells sorted from PBMCs, sampled on the day of the yellow fever booster vaccination. The receptors were gathered from a man aged 25-45 years who received the YFV17D yellow fever vaccine.

This clonotype was found many times. This chain uses TRBV18 with TRBJ2-1; 9 bases are shared with TRBD2. This CDR3 comprises 14 residues. The V gene's germline CDR1 is KGHSH and CDR2 LQKENI. Losses at the gene ends were 3 bases for V and 7 bases for J; bases not matched to a gene: 4. CDR3 amino acids: CASSPRLAVNEQFF. CDR3 coding DNA: TGTGCCAGCTCACCGCGACTAGCGGTTAATGAGCAGTTCTTC.

Ten or more counts support this clonotype. This chain's CDR3 is CASSLSYLASGPTIPYEQYF. The CDR3 DNA reads TGTGCCAGCAGCTTGTCGTATCTGGCTAGCGGGCCCACTATCCCCTACGAGCAGTACTTC. The genes are TRBV11-2 and TRBJ2-7; 8 bases are a match to TRBD2. Germline lookup yields CDR1 SGHAT and CDR2 FQNNGV. This CDR3 is built from 20 residues. The J segment lost 2 bases and the V segment lost 3 bases, leaving 21 bases of the junction unmatched.

This sequence joins TRBV6-5 and TRBJ2-2; D remains unclear. There are 14 residues in the CDR3. CDR1 MNHEY and CDR2 SVGAGI come from the germline V gene. Trimming took 4 bases from V and 0 from J, leaving 6 bases between them. CDR3 residues: CASSSDPNTGELFF. DNA for the CDR3: TGTGCCAGCAGTTCGGACCCGAACACCGGGGAGCTGTTTTTT.

This clonotype was counted a few times. The chain is built from TRBV6-7 and TRBJ2-7, with 7 nucleotides matching TRBD1. TRBV6-7 is an ORF, with its function uncertain. The trim removed 4 bases at V and 5 bases at J, leaving 2 bases unmatched. The CDR3 has 12 amino acids. The CDR3 region has the DNA TGTGCCAGCAGTTTCGACAGGGACGAGCAGTACTTC. It yields the protein CASSFDRDEQYF.

This clonotype was detected ten times or more. The gene calls are TRBV27 and TRBJ2-5; 16 nucleotides line up with TRBD2. The V and J ends lost 7 bases and 1 base, in that order; junction bases with no gene match: 6. CDR1 is MNHEY, CDR2 SMNVEV, per germline (reference sequence). The CDR3 totals 17 residues. The CDR3 loop reads CASKGLAGGTFQETQYF. The CDR3 coding sequence is TGTGCCAGCAAGGGACTAGCGGGAGGGACCTTCCAAGAGACCCAGTACTTC.

This clonotype was seen repeatedly, ten times or more. V gene TRBV2 combines with J gene TRBJ2-1; unclear D gene. Looked up from germline, CDR1 is SNHLY and CDR2 is FYNNEI. The germline V and J ends were trimmed by 2 bases and 9 bases, with 20 bases remaining between them. The CDR3 totals 16 residues. For the CDR3, the DNA is TGTGCCAGCAGTGAAATTAAGAGGTCCACGGTTTTTGAGCAGTTCTTC. Translated, it gives CASSEIKRSTVFEQFF.

This clonotype was detected only a few times. This sequence joins TRBV3-1 and TRBJ1-4; weak D call: TRBD1 (6 bases). V shed 5 bases and J shed 7 bases, with 14 bases lying between them. Germline V gives CDR1 LGHDT, CDR2 YNNKEL (reference sequence). This CDR3 is built from 14 residues. Here the CDR3 reads CASSLRTQGEKLFF. CDR3 sequence (DNA): TGTGCCAGCAGCTTACGGACACAGGGTGAAAAACTGTTTTTT.

This clonotype was counted at least ten times. J is TRBJ2-5 and V is TRBV12-3 or TRBV12-4; tentatively, D is TRBD1 (6 bases). This CDR3 comprises 15 residues. V dropped 7 bases and J dropped 5 bases, with 20 bases sitting between them. The CDR3 here is CASTQTRGKSETQYF. In nucleotides, the CDR3 is TGTGCCAGCACCCAAACCAGGGGAAAGTCCGAGACCCAGTACTTC.

This clonotype occurred a few times. The rearrangement joins TRBV4-2 to TRBJ1-1; TRBD1 might be the D (6 bases). Trimming cost V 0 bases and J 5 bases, with 16 bases left between them. This CDR3 has 16 amino acids. Germline V gene data show CDR1 as LGHNA and CDR2 as YNFKEQ. CDR3 in DNA: TGTGCCAGCAGCCAAGATCGAACAGGGAAATGGACTGAAGCTTTCTTT. Its protein is CASSQDRTGKWTEAFF.

The chain combines TRBV5-1 with TRBJ2-7; D call uncertain. The CDR3 is made up of 14 amino acids. Germline lookup yields CDR1 SGHRS and CDR2 YFSETQ. Trimming removed 3 bases from V and 0 bases from J, with 10 bases in between. The CDR3 region is CASSYDTNSYEQYF. CDR3 DNA sequence: TGCGCCAGCAGCTATGATACTAACTCCTACGAGCAGTACTTC.

There are a few counts of this clonotype. The rearrangement links TRBV12-3 or TRBV12-4 to TRBJ2-7; D not resolved. Trimming removed 1 base from V and 2 bases from J, with 9 bases in between. This CDR3 has 14 amino acids. The CDR3 DNA sequence: TGTGCCAGCAGTTTAGGGATCCCACCCTACGAGCAGTACTTC. It encodes CASSLGIPPYEQYF.

This clonotype was picked up many times. The chain links TRBV7-9 to TRBJ2-5; D uncertain. The CDR3 totals 12 residues. Germline V lookup: CDR1 SEHNR, CDR2 FQNEAQ (reference sequence). With 5 bases removed from V and 5 bases from J, the gap between germline ends came to 9 bases. This CDR3 is CASSPFQETQYF. DNA of the CDR3: TGTGCCAGCAGCCCTTTCCAGGAGACCCAGTACTTC.

This clonotype has at least ten counts. V gene TRBV9 combines with J gene TRBJ2-2; D not resolved. The CDR3 runs 15 residues. Trimming pared 2 bases from V and 3 bases from J, leaving 11 bases between. The germline V gene encodes CDR1 SGDLS and CDR2 YYNGEE. The CDR3 here is CASSVASLDTGELFF. DNA of the CDR3: TGTGCCAGCAGCGTCGCCTCCCTAGACACCGGGGAGCTGTTTTTT.

This clonotype was seen many times. The chain joins TRBV20-1 to TRBJ2-7; tentative D call: TRBD2 (5 bases). The CDR3 runs to 14 residues. CDR1 and CDR2 from the germline V gene are DFQATT and SNEGSKA (reference sequence). The V end lost 3 bases, the J end lost 0 bases, and 12 bases lay between the germline ends. The CDR3 coding sequence is TGCAGTGCTAGTAGAGCGGCAAGCTCCTACGAGCAGTACTTC. It translates to CSASRAASSYEQYF.

V usage is TRBV6-1 and J usage is TRBJ2-4; D unresolved. Germline V lookup: CDR1 MNHNS, CDR2 SASEGT. The V end was cut by 6 bases, the J end by 11 bases, with 23 bases between. The CDR3 totals 15 residues. This chain's CDR3 is CASREQNGPFGVQYF. The CDR3 DNA sequence: TGTGCCAGCAGGGAACAAAATGGACCCTTTGGCGTTCAGTACTTC.

The rearrangement joins TRBV12-3 or TRBV12-4 to TRBJ2-2; perhaps TRBD1 as D (5 bases). The V gene lost 6 bases and the J gene lost 1 base, with 12 bases spanning the gap. This CDR3 comprises 15 residues. The CDR3 is CASSQTVWNTGELFF. As DNA, the CDR3 is TGTGCCAGCAGCCAGACAGTGTGGAACACCGGGGAGCTGTTTTTT.

The sample holds a few counts of this clonotype. CDR3 nucleotide sequence: TGTGCCAGCAGTTTCGGGCCCCCCGATGGCTACACCTTC. Its translation is CASSFGPPDGYTF. The V gene is TRBV6-6, the J gene TRBJ1-2; D gene ambiguous. Trimming cost V 4 bases and J 6 bases, with 12 bases left between them. The CDR3 contains 13 residues. Germline V gives CDR1 MNHNY, CDR2 SVGAGI (reference sequence).

This clonotype showed up just a few times. The chain employs TRBV10-3 and TRBJ2-1; D unclear. The CDR3 runs 8 residues. V lost 3 bases and J 15 bases, leaving 3 bases between the germline ends. CDR1 and CDR2 from the germline V gene are ENHRY and SYGVKD. CDR3 DNA: TGTGCCATCAGTGAAGCGTTCTTC. It is translated as CAISEAFF.

This clonotype was seen more than once but under ten times. The chain carries TRBV12-3 or TRBV12-4 and TRBJ1-5, with 9 positions matching TRBD1. V shed 6 bases, J shed 6 bases, and the junction held 15 bases outside the gene matches. There are 17 residues in the CDR3. The CDR3 region has the DNA TGTGCCAGCAGCCGCACCCCAGCCGGGACAGGGTCTCAGCCCCAGCATTTT. Translated: CASSRTPAGTGSQPQHF.

This clonotype was counted a few times. The genes are TRBV30 and TRBJ2-1, with D hard to call. The CDR3 length is 14 residues. The germline V gene has CDR1 GTSNPN and CDR2 SVGIG (reference sequence). V was shortened by 3 bases and J by 2 bases, with 11 bases between the two germline ends. As DNA, the CDR3 is TGTGCCTGGAGAGACGGGTCTGCCTACAATGAGCAGTTCTTC. This gives the protein CAWRDGSAYNEQFF.

This clonotype has a handful of counts. This chain joins TRBV7-2 and TRBJ1-5, with D maybe TRBD1 (5 bases). CDR1 and CDR2 (germline): SGHTA, FQGNSA. Between the trimmed V and J ends, which lost 6 bases and 6 bases, there was a span of 18 bases. The CDR3 is made up of 15 amino acids. In DNA form, the CDR3 reads TGTGCCAGCAGTTCAAGGGACGCTTCGGGTCAGCCCCAGCATTTT. Amino acid sequence: CASSSRDASGQPQHF. Drawing the rest from reference TRBV7-2 and TRBJ1-5, the complete variable domain is GAGVSQSPSNKVTEKGKDVELRCDPISGHTALYWYRQSLGQGLEFLIYFQGNSAPDKSGLPSDRFSAERTGGSVSTLTIQRTQQEDSAVYLCASSSRDASGQPQHFGDGTRLSIL.

This chain connects TRBV9 to TRBJ2-1; D call uncertain. The CDR3 runs 13 residues. Per germline, CDR1 SGDLS and CDR2 YYNGEE. The V end lost 4 bases, the J end lost 0 bases, and 5 bases lay between the germline ends. DNA of the CDR3: TGTGCCAGCAGCCGGGCCTCCTACAATGAGCAGTTCTTC. Its translation: CASSRASYNEQFF.

This clonotype was observed a few times. V usage is TRBV20-1 and J usage is TRBJ2-1, with 7 bases aligning to TRBD1. The junction had 9 bases not matched to a gene; V was cut back by 6 bases and J by 10 bases. CDR1 is DFQATT and CDR2 is SNEGSKA in the germline V gene (reference sequence). The CDR3 consists of 12 residues. The CDR3 region has the DNA TGCAGTGCCGGACAGGCGGCTGGGGAGCAGTTCTTC. Its translation is CSAGQAAGEQFF.

This clonotype appeared many times. V is TRBV7-3 and J is TRBJ2-1; perhaps D is TRBD1 or TRBD2 (6 bases each). The V end lost 5 bases, the J end lost 4 bases, and 12 bases lay between the germline ends. The CDR3 runs 14 residues. Germline CDR1 reads SGHTA; CDR2 reads FQGTGA. CDR3 in amino acids: CASSMIGGYNEQFF. Written as DNA, the CDR3 is TGTGCCAGCAGCATGATAGGGGGGTACAATGAGCAGTTCTTC. Complete variable domain (other parts from reference TRBV7-3 and TRBJ2-1): GAGVSQTPSNKVTEKGKYVELRCDPISGHTALYWYRQSLGQGPEFLIYFQGTGAADDSGLPNDRFFAVRPEGSVSTLKIQRTERGDSAVYLCASSMIGGYNEQFFGPGTRLTVL.

The chain uses TRBV20-1 and TRBJ2-7, with D possibly matching TRBD1 (6 bases). This CDR3 is built from 11 residues. From germline, CDR1 is DFQATT and CDR2 SNEGSKA (reference sequence). V lost 5 bases, J lost 7 bases, and 12 bases lay in between. The CDR3 DNA sequence: TGCAGTGCTCCATACAGGGTTGAGCAGTACTTC. Amino acid sequence: CSAPYRVEQYF.

This clonotype was detected only a few times. The chain combines TRBV21-1 with TRBJ2-7. TRBV21-1 corresponds to a pseudogene. The CDR3 runs to 12 residues. This chain's CDR3 is CASSKSAYEQYF. The CDR3 DNA sequence: TGTGCCAGCAGTAAATCGGCCTACGAGCAGTACTTC.

The J gene is TRBJ1-1, the V gene TRBV20-1; tentative D call: TRBD1 (5 bases). CDR3 length equals 14 residues. V lost 6 bases and J lost 4, with 18 bases in between. CDR1 and CDR2 from the germline V gene are DFQATT and SNEGSKA (reference sequence). The CDR3 protein is CSAPPGGVRTEAFF. In DNA form, the CDR3 reads TGCAGTGCCCCGCCTGGGGGGGTTCGCACTGAAGCTTTCTTT.

This rearrangement joins TRBV6-5 to TRBJ2-7; D may be TRBD1 (7 bases). This CDR3 is built from 13 residues. Germline V gene sequence: CDR1 MNHEY, CDR2 SVGAGI. The V end was cut by 8 bases, the J end by 4 bases, with 15 bases between. This chain's CDR3 is CASGWQGGYEQYF. The CDR3 bases are TGTGCCAGCGGTTGGCAGGGGGGATACGAGCAGTACTTC.

The V and J genes are TRBV10-3 and TRBJ2-2; D possibly corresponds to TRBD1 (5 bases). The V gene lost 3 bases and the J gene lost 2 bases, with 13 bases spanning the gap. Germline V gene data show CDR1 as ENHRY and CDR2 as SYGVKD. The CDR3 is 16 residues long. The CDR3 DNA sequence: TGTGCCATCAGTGAATCTGGACACCTAAACACCGGGGAGCTGTTTTTT. Protein product: CAISESGHLNTGELFF.

This clonotype was counted a few times. V usage is TRBV7-2 and J usage is TRBJ2-1; the D gene is possibly TRBD2 (6 bases). Germline V gene sequence: CDR1 SGHTA, CDR2 FQGNSA. V gave up 5 bases and J gave up 12 bases, with 23 bases separating them. This CDR3 is 15 amino acids long. The CDR3 loop is CASSRPGLDGRGQFF. The CDR3 nucleotides read TGTGCCAGCAGCCGCCCGGGACTGGACGGCCGTGGGCAGTTCTTC.